This TCR beta chain appears in the sequencing data of a study of breast tumors, draining lymph nodes, adjacent tissues. Findings and limits, study-wide: Compared with lymph nodes, tumors were less diverse; compared with nontumor tissue, more. The lymph node origin of tumor T cells was framed as consistent with a hypothesis, not demonstrated. Luminal-like breast cancer showed significantly higher tumor–nontumor repertoire similarity than basal-like.

TCRdb independently ran MiXCR on the multiplex PCR reads; one entry per CDR3 protein. The table includes roughly 25,000 distinct CDR3 sequences, 68% detected once. The table lists this clonotype with a count of one. The antigen is unknown. The length of the CDR3 is 18 residues. Trimming took 0 bases from V and 0 from J, leaving 15 bases between them. From germline, CDR1 is SGDLS and CDR2 YYNGEE. The sequencing sample was made of tumor-adjacent breast tissue. The genes are TRBV9 and TRBJ2-2; D is unclear. This receptor was taken from a female donor with breast cancer. Some clones in this sample may be carry-over from other donors' samples. The CDR3 nucleotides are TGTGCCAGCAGCGTAGCGGCCCTTGGCGGCGCGAACACCGGGGAGCTGTTTTTT. Its protein is CASSVAALGGANTGELFF.